The rows below give T cell receptor beta chains drawn from one sample of a study of blood T cells in healthy people across ages. TCRdb fed the 5' RACE reads into MiXCR, producing one record per CDR3 protein. The repertoire holds some 1 million distinct CDR3 sequences, with under 45% as singletons. The material sequenced was blood. The origin of the receptors is a woman in her fifties or sixties in good health. CDR3s include the opening cysteine and the closing phenylalanine or tryptophan. A D gene is named only where the DNA matches it firmly. The size of a clone is reported for some rows only, either as once, few or many, or as a class for expanded clones.

CDR3aa,CDR3nt,v_gene,d_gene,j_gene,abundance
CASSLGQGTYGYTF,TGTGCCAGCAGCTTAGGTCAGGGGACCTATGGCTACACCTTC,TRBV7-2,NA,TRBJ1-2,few
CSVGDIPYEQYF,TGCAGCGTTGGGGACATTCCCTACGAGCAGTACTTC,TRBV29-1,NA,TRBJ2-7,few
CATSEAGTSTDTQYF,TGTGCCACCAGTGAGGCCGGGACCAGCACAGATACGCAGTATTTT,TRBV24-1,NA,TRBJ2-3,NA
CASSVQAWGTDTQYF,TGTGCCAGCAGTGTACAGGCTTGGGGCACAGATACGCAGTATTTT,TRBV6-1,NA,TRBJ2-3,few
CASSLGAGGKTQYF,TGTGCCAGCAGCTTAGGGGCGGGGGGGAAGACCCAGTACTTC,TRBV7-2,TRBD2,TRBJ2-5,NA
CAIRGTGQNEKLFF,TGTGCCATCAGGGGGACAGGGCAAAATGAAAAACTGTTTTTT,TRBV10-3,TRBD1,TRBJ1-4,NA
CASSQDRVTGAYNEQFF,TGTGCCAGCAGCCAAGATCGCGTTACAGGGGCTTACAATGAGCAGTTCTTC,TRBV3-1,TRBD1,TRBJ2-1,NA
CSAGGLAGASYEQYF,TGCAGTGCGGGGGGACTAGCGGGAGCCTCCTACGAGCAGTACTTC,TRBV20-1,TRBD2,TRBJ2-7,NA
CSARKLAAGTDTQYF,TGCAGTGCTAGAAAACTAGCGGCGGGCACAGATACGCAGTATTTT,TRBV20-1,TRBD2,TRBJ2-3,NA
CASSLTGGSGQYF,TGTGCCAGCAGCTTAACTGGGGGAAGCGGGCAGTATTTT,TRBV7-3,NA,TRBJ2-3,NA
CASSQEVRVRGYTF,TGTGCCAGCAGCCAAGAGGTCAGGGTAAGAGGCTACACCTTC,TRBV4-2,NA,TRBJ1-2,many
CASSEEWRGEFYEQYF,TGTGCCAGCAGTGAAGAGTGGAGGGGGGAGTTCTACGAGCAGTACTTC,TRBV2,NA,TRBJ2-7,NA
CASRTGGTEQFF,TGTGCCAGCAGAACAGGGGGCACTGAGCAGTTCTTC,TRBV6-2/TRBV6-3,TRBD1,TRBJ2-1,NA
CASTKDTLRNEKLFF,TGTGCCAGCACCAAGGACACTCTCCGTAATGAAAAACTGTTTTTT,TRBV12-3/TRBV12-4,NA,TRBJ1-4,NA
CASSQEDGETQYF,TGCGCCAGCAGCCAAGAAGATGGAGAGACCCAGTACTTC,TRBV4-1,NA,TRBJ2-5,NA
CASSQDGDSGANVLTF,TGTGCCAGCAGCCAAGATGGGGACTCTGGGGCCAACGTCCTGACTTTC,TRBV4-2,NA,TRBJ2-6,many
CASSLEVAGGGRETQYF,TGTGCCAGCAGCTTGGAGGTAGCGGGAGGGGGACGAGAGACCCAGTACTTC,TRBV7-6,TRBD2,TRBJ2-5,NA
CSAHPGTSDNTDTQYF,TGCAGTGCCCACCCTGGAACTAGCGATAACACAGATACGCAGTATTTT,TRBV20-1,TRBD2,TRBJ2-3,few
CASSDGRQGPLEQYF,TGCGCCAGCAGTGACGGGAGACAGGGACCTCTCGAGCAGTACTTC,TRBV10-1,NA,TRBJ2-7,NA
CASSDPGRADTQYF,TGTGCCAGCAGTGATCCCGGGAGGGCAGATACGCAGTATTTT,TRBV2,TRBD2,TRBJ2-3,NA
CASGALQGAYNEQYF,TGTGCCAGCGGAGCCTTGCAGGGGGCTTACAATGAGCAGTACTTC,TRBV25-1,TRBD1,TRBJ2-7,NA
CASSLSGFFSGNEQFF,TGTGCCAGCAGTTTATCCGGATTTTTTTCGGGCAATGAGCAGTTCTTC,TRBV27,NA,TRBJ2-1,few
CASSVREIVYGYTF,TGTGCCAGCAGCGTAAGGGAAATAGTCTATGGCTACACCTTC,TRBV9,NA,TRBJ1-2,NA
CASSPGESPLHF,TGCGCCAGCAGCCCCGGGGAGTCACCCCTCCACTTT,TRBV5-1,NA,TRBJ1-6,NA
CASSLAGRGELKETQYF,TGTGCCAGCAGCTTAGCTGGCAGGGGTGAACTAAAAGAGACCCAGTACTTC,TRBV13,NA,TRBJ2-5,NA
CASLANTGELFF,TGCGCCAGCCTAGCGAACACCGGGGAGCTGTTTTTT,TRBV5-1,NA,TRBJ2-2,NA
CATGGQDGTDTQYF,TGTGCCACCGGGGGACAGGACGGCACAGATACGCAGTATTTT,TRBV24-1,TRBD1,TRBJ2-3,NA
CAISGMDHTDTQYF,TGTGCCATCAGTGGGATGGACCACACAGATACGCAGTATTTT,TRBV10-3,NA,TRBJ2-3,NA
CATRPELDRDNQPQHF,TGTGCCACCAGACCTGAGCTCGACAGGGACAATCAGCCCCAGCATTTT,TRBV24-1,TRBD1,TRBJ1-5,few
CATSDLRGQGNYEQYF,TGTGCCACCAGTGATTTACGGGGACAGGGTAACTACGAGCAGTACTTC,TRBV24-1,TRBD1,TRBJ2-7,NA
CASSLTSGRKQFF,TGTGCCAGCAGCTTAACTAGCGGGAGAAAGCAGTTCTTC,TRBV3-1,TRBD2,TRBJ2-1,NA
CASSLVGDRFGTQYF,TGTGCCAGCAGTTTGGTGGGGGACCGGTTTGGGACCCAGTACTTC,TRBV27,NA,TRBJ2-5,NA
CASSQHQPWTSGRAELVYNEQFF,TGCGCCAGCAGCCAGCACCAACCCTGGACTAGCGGGAGGGCTGAGCTTGTCTACAATGAGCAGTTCTTC,TRBV4-1,TRBD2,TRBJ2-1,NA
CASSLAEFETQYF,TGTGCCAGCAGTTTAGCAGAATTTGAGACCCAGTACTTC,TRBV12-3/TRBV12-4,NA,TRBJ2-5,NA
CASSLLSGTELYEQYF,TGTGCCAGCAGTTTACTGTCCGGGACAGAACTATACGAGCAGTACTTC,TRBV27,TRBD1,TRBJ2-7,NA
CASKPTGAYEQYF,TGCGCCAGCAAGCCGACAGGGGCCTACGAGCAGTACTTC,TRBV5-1,TRBD1,TRBJ2-7,many
CASGGAPSGNTIYF,TGTGCCAGCGGGGGGGCCCCTTCTGGAAACACCATATATTTT,TRBV2,NA,TRBJ1-3,NA
CATPFRGPGTDTQYF,TGTGCCACCCCTTTTCGGGGGCCAGGCACAGATACGCAGTATTTT,TRBV5-4,NA,TRBJ2-3,NA
CATSRDKGPYEQYF,TGTGCCACCAGCAGAGACAAGGGGCCCTACGAGCAGTACTTC,TRBV15,NA,TRBJ2-7,NA
CSVQETSGSSDTQYF,TGCAGCGTTCAGGAGACTAGCGGGAGTTCGGATACGCAGTATTTT,TRBV29-1,TRBD2,TRBJ2-3,NA
CASSWTAETQYF,TGTGCCAGCAGTTGGACCGCAGAGACCCAGTACTTC,TRBV12-3/TRBV12-4,NA,TRBJ2-5,NA